These T cell receptor beta chains were read from a single sample in a study of post-analysis software for immune sequencing data. A single record per CDR3 protein comes from TCRdb applying MiXCR to the PCR reads. The table has roughly 670,000 distinct CDR3 sequences, roughly three fifths seen once. The sequenced material came from blood. The receptor source for this set is a girl aged 2-10 years with multiple sclerosis. Each CDR3 is given with its conserved first and last residue. Fields, in order: V gene, D gene, clone size, J gene, CDR3 protein, CDR3 DNA. A D gene is named only where the DNA matches it firmly. Clone sizes are given selectively: once, few, many, or a class where the clone is expanded.

v_call: TRBV7-3; d_call: -; clone_size: -; j_call: TRBJ2-1; cdr3_aa: CASSLTRGEQFF; cdr3_nt: TGTGCCAGCAGCTTAACCCGGGGTGAGCAGTTCTTC
v_call: TRBV20-1; d_call: -; clone_size: -; j_call: TRBJ2-1; cdr3_aa: CSATSTTYNEQFF; cdr3_nt: TGCAGTGCCACCTCTACTACCTACAATGAGCAGTTCTTC
v_call: TRBV11-2; d_call: TRBD2; clone_size: few; j_call: TRBJ2-3; cdr3_aa: CASSLQGGPDTQYF; cdr3_nt: TGTGCCAGCAGCTTACAGGGAGGGCCAGATACGCAGTATTTT
v_call: TRBV7-8; d_call: -; clone_size: -; j_call: TRBJ2-7; cdr3_aa: CASSDSYNRYEQYF; cdr3_nt: TGTGCCAGCAGTGATAGTTATAATAGATACGAGCAGTACTTC
v_call: TRBV29-1; d_call: -; clone_size: -; j_call: TRBJ2-7; cdr3_aa: CSVEGGRSSYEQYF; cdr3_nt: TGCAGCGTTGAAGGAGGCAGGAGCTCCTACGAGCAGTACTTC
v_call: TRBV20-1; d_call: TRBD1; clone_size: -; j_call: TRBJ2-4; cdr3_aa: CSAPDRAKNIQYF; cdr3_nt: TGCAGTGCACCGGACAGGGCCAAAAACATTCAGTACTTC
v_call: TRBV11-2; d_call: -; clone_size: -; j_call: TRBJ2-5; cdr3_aa: CASSAASDTGSGTQYF; cdr3_nt: TGTGCCAGCAGCGCCGCCTCGGACACTGGCTCGGGGACCCAGTACTTC
v_call: TRBV25-1; d_call: -; clone_size: few; j_call: TRBJ1-6; cdr3_aa: CASSESLDQPLLHF; cdr3_nt: TGTGCCAGCAGTGAATCCCTGGACCAACCCCTACTCCACTTT
v_call: TRBV2; d_call: TRBD2; clone_size: -; j_call: TRBJ2-1; cdr3_aa: CASSPGTRTYNEQFF; cdr3_nt: TGTGCCAGCAGTCCCGGGACTAGGACCTACAATGAGCAGTTCTTC
v_call: TRBV20-1; d_call: -; clone_size: -; j_call: TRBJ1-5; cdr3_aa: CSASEGNQPQHF; cdr3_nt: TGCAGTGCTAGCGAAGGCAATCAGCCCCAGCATTTT
v_call: TRBV20-1; d_call: TRBD2; clone_size: few; j_call: TRBJ2-7; cdr3_aa: CSATIAGGRRSSYEQYF; cdr3_nt: TGCAGTGCTACAATAGCGGGAGGCCGAAGGAGCTCCTACGAGCAGTACTTC
v_call: TRBV2; d_call: -; clone_size: -; j_call: TRBJ2-3; cdr3_aa: CASSESYRRADTQYF; cdr3_nt: TGTGCCAGCAGTGAGAGTTACCGTAGGGCGGATACGCAGTATTTT
v_call: TRBV6-6; d_call: -; clone_size: -; j_call: TRBJ2-3; cdr3_aa: CASSYSQGVGTDTQYF; cdr3_nt: TGTGCCAGCAGTTACTCACAAGGAGTTGGCACAGATACGCAGTATTTT
v_call: TRBV4-1; d_call: -; clone_size: many; j_call: TRBJ2-7; cdr3_aa: CASSQVEGVYEQYF; cdr3_nt: TGCGCCAGCAGCCAAGTAGAGGGGGTCTACGAGCAGTACTTC
v_call: TRBV29-1; d_call: -; clone_size: -; j_call: TRBJ1-2; cdr3_aa: CSGGQRQDYGYTF; cdr3_nt: TGCAGCGGTGGACAGAGACAGGACTATGGCTACACCTTC
v_call: TRBV7-2; d_call: TRBD2; clone_size: -; j_call: TRBJ2-5; cdr3_aa: CASSLVQGLAGGTQETQYF; cdr3_nt: TGTGCCAGCAGCTTAGTTCAAGGACTAGCGGGGGGCACCCAAGAGACCCAGTACTTC
v_call: TRBV12-3/TRBV12-4; d_call: -; clone_size: -; j_call: TRBJ1-1; cdr3_aa: CASRSNRQVNTEAFF; cdr3_nt: TGTGCCAGCAGGTCCAATAGACAGGTGAACACTGAAGCTTTCTTT
v_call: TRBV29-1; d_call: -; clone_size: -; j_call: TRBJ2-3; cdr3_aa: CSVEDLDTQYF; cdr3_nt: TGCAGCGTTGAAGATCTGGACACGCAGTATTTT
v_call: TRBV4-1; d_call: -; clone_size: once; j_call: TRBJ1-6; cdr3_aa: CASSPGVAPLHF; cdr3_nt: TGCGCCAGCAGTCCGGGGGTGGCACCCCTCCACTTT
v_call: TRBV7-2; d_call: -; clone_size: -; j_call: TRBJ2-1; cdr3_aa: CASSFRDFPYNEQFF; cdr3_nt: TGTGCCAGCAGCTTCCGGGACTTCCCCTACAATGAGCAGTTCTTC
v_call: TRBV5-1; d_call: -; clone_size: -; j_call: TRBJ1-1; cdr3_aa: CASSLGGSVNTEAFF; cdr3_nt: TGCGCCAGCAGCTTGGGGGGGTCGGTGAACACTGAAGCTTTCTTT
v_call: TRBV5-1; d_call: TRBD2; clone_size: -; j_call: TRBJ2-5; cdr3_aa: CASSPKTSVQETQYF; cdr3_nt: TGCGCCAGCAGCCCCAAGACTAGCGTACAAGAGACCCAGTACTTC
v_call: TRBV5-5; d_call: TRBD1; clone_size: -; j_call: TRBJ2-6; cdr3_aa: CASSSRTGVNGANVLTF; cdr3_nt: TGTGCCAGCAGCTCTCGGACAGGGGTGAATGGGGCCAACGTCCTGACTTTC
v_call: TRBV15; d_call: TRBD2; clone_size: -; j_call: TRBJ2-1; cdr3_aa: CATSRGSSGSGVDEQFF; cdr3_nt: TGTGCCACCAGCAGAGGATCTAGCGGGAGCGGCGTGGATGAGCAGTTCTTC
v_call: TRBV4-1; d_call: TRBD2; clone_size: few; j_call: TRBJ2-1; cdr3_aa: CASSQLLADVYNEQFF; cdr3_nt: TGCGCCAGCAGCCAACTACTAGCGGACGTCTACAATGAGCAGTTCTTC
v_call: TRBV29-1; d_call: -; clone_size: once; j_call: TRBJ2-1; cdr3_aa: CSVAVKGYRNEQFF; cdr3_nt: TGCAGCGTTGCTGTCAAGGGGTACAGGAATGAGCAGTTCTTC
v_call: TRBV27; d_call: TRBD2; clone_size: -; j_call: TRBJ2-1; cdr3_aa: CASSLGLAGLSYNEQFF; cdr3_nt: TGTGCCAGCAGTTTGGGACTAGCGGGACTCTCCTACAATGAGCAGTTCTTC
v_call: TRBV7-6; d_call: TRBD1; clone_size: -; j_call: TRBJ2-3; cdr3_aa: CASSDRRGSATDTQYF; cdr3_nt: TGTGCCAGCAGCGATCGCAGGGGGTCCGCGACAGATACGCAGTATTTT
v_call: TRBV5-1; d_call: -; clone_size: many; j_call: TRBJ2-5; cdr3_aa: CASSFSETQYF; cdr3_nt: TGTGCCAGCAGTTTTTCAGAGACCCAGTACTTC
v_call: TRBV9; d_call: -; clone_size: few; j_call: TRBJ2-3; cdr3_aa: CASSPPASTDTQYF; cdr3_nt: TGTGCCAGCAGCCCTCCCGCGAGCACAGATACGCAGTATTTT
v_call: TRBV6-5; d_call: TRBD1; clone_size: -; j_call: TRBJ2-1; cdr3_aa: CASSYPGQGGNEQFF; cdr3_nt: TGTGCCAGCAGTTACCCTGGACAGGGTGGGAATGAGCAGTTCTTC
v_call: TRBV9; d_call: TRBD2; clone_size: -; j_call: TRBJ2-3; cdr3_aa: CASSALGGSGTDTQYF; cdr3_nt: TGTGCCAGCAGCGCCTTGGGCGGGAGCGGAACAGATACGCAGTATTTT
v_call: TRBV7-9; d_call: TRBD2; clone_size: -; j_call: TRBJ2-7; cdr3_aa: CASSLSAAGGSYEQYF; cdr3_nt: TGTGCCAGCAGCTTAAGCGCGGCGGGGGGATCCTACGAGCAGTACTTC
v_call: TRBV7-3; d_call: -; clone_size: -; j_call: TRBJ2-1; cdr3_aa: CASSTTDSLYNEQFF; cdr3_nt: TGTGCCAGCAGCACGACGGACTCCCTGTACAATGAGCAGTTCTTC
v_call: TRBV29-1; d_call: -; clone_size: -; j_call: TRBJ2-3; cdr3_aa: CSVGASDTQYF; cdr3_nt: TGCAGCGTTGGGGCCTCTGATACGCAGTATTTT
v_call: TRBV28; d_call: -; clone_size: -; j_call: TRBJ1-2; cdr3_aa: CASSLKQRDGYTF; cdr3_nt: TGTGCCAGCAGTTTAAAGCAGAGAGATGGCTACACCTTC
v_call: TRBV29-1; d_call: -; clone_size: -; j_call: TRBJ2-3; cdr3_aa: CSVDGLSPDTQYF; cdr3_nt: TGCAGCGTTGATGGTCTCTCCCCAGATACGCAGTATTTT
v_call: TRBV11-2; d_call: TRBD2; clone_size: few; j_call: TRBJ2-4; cdr3_aa: CASSPGLAADIQYF; cdr3_nt: TGTGCCAGCAGCCCTGGACTAGCAGCTGACATTCAGTACTTC
v_call: TRBV20-1; d_call: -; clone_size: -; j_call: TRBJ2-3; cdr3_aa: CSARGDAWLGADTQYF; cdr3_nt: TGCAGTGCTAGAGGGGACGCCTGGTTAGGGGCAGATACGCAGTATTTT
v_call: TRBV20-1; d_call: TRBD2; clone_size: once; j_call: TRBJ2-1; cdr3_aa: CSCRDYTYNEQFF; cdr3_nt: TGCAGTTGCCGGGACTATACTTACAATGAGCAGTTCTTC
v_call: TRBV7-2; d_call: -; clone_size: -; j_call: TRBJ2-3; cdr3_aa: CASSSWSADTQYF; cdr3_nt: TGTGCCAGCAGCTCCTGGTCGGCAGATACGCAGTATTTT
v_call: TRBV19; d_call: -; clone_size: -; j_call: TRBJ1-1; cdr3_aa: CASSMAPRGTEAFF; cdr3_nt: TGTGCCAGTAGTATGGCACCCCGAGGGACTGAAGCTTTCTTT
v_call: TRBV2; d_call: TRBD1; clone_size: -; j_call: TRBJ1-2; cdr3_aa: CASRARTGGAGGYTF; cdr3_nt: TGTGCCAGCAGAGCCCGGACAGGGGGCGCGGGCGGCTACACCTTC
v_call: TRBV7-2; d_call: TRBD1; clone_size: -; j_call: TRBJ2-1; cdr3_aa: CASFLGQGHRTEQFF; cdr3_nt: TGTGCCAGCTTCCTAGGACAGGGGCATCGGACTGAGCAGTTCTTC
v_call: TRBV5-1; d_call: -; clone_size: many; j_call: TRBJ2-1; cdr3_aa: CASSLDSSYNEQFF; cdr3_nt: TGCGCCAGCAGCTTGGACAGCTCCTACAATGAGCAGTTCTTC
v_call: TRBV5-6; d_call: -; clone_size: -; j_call: TRBJ2-5; cdr3_aa: CASSLRSEETQYF; cdr3_nt: TGTGCCAGCAGCTTGCGATCGGAAGAGACCCAGTACTTC
v_call: TRBV5-1; d_call: -; clone_size: -; j_call: TRBJ1-1; cdr3_aa: CASSGGTANTEAFF; cdr3_nt: TGTGCCAGCAGCGGGGGGACGGCGAACACTGAAGCTTTCTTT
v_call: TRBV20-1; d_call: -; clone_size: -; j_call: TRBJ1-2; cdr3_aa: CSATSGPGYTF; cdr3_nt: TGCAGTGCCACTTCTGGGCCTGGCTACACCTTC
v_call: TRBV12-3/TRBV12-4; d_call: -; clone_size: -; j_call: TRBJ2-1; cdr3_aa: CASRGRSTYNEQFF; cdr3_nt: TGTGCCAGCAGGGGTAGGTCAACCTACAATGAGCAGTTCTTC
v_call: TRBV29-1; d_call: -; clone_size: once; j_call: TRBJ2-5; cdr3_aa: CGSTGTQETQYF; cdr3_nt: TGCGGTTCTACAGGGACCCAAGAGACCCAGTACTTC
v_call: TRBV7-6; d_call: TRBD2; clone_size: -; j_call: TRBJ2-1; cdr3_aa: CASSLAETCNEQFF; cdr3_nt: TGTGCCAGCAGCCTAGCGGAAACATGCAATGAGCAGTTCTTC
v_call: TRBV5-1; d_call: TRBD2; clone_size: -; j_call: TRBJ2-5; cdr3_aa: CASSLMVAGDQETQYF; cdr3_nt: TGCGCCAGCAGCTTGATGGTAGCGGGGGACCAAGAGACCCAGTACTTC
v_call: TRBV27; d_call: TRBD2; clone_size: -; j_call: TRBJ2-7; cdr3_aa: CASSLYGTSEIRVAAEQYF; cdr3_nt: TGTGCCAGCAGTTTATACGGGACTAGCGAGATCCGAGTGGCGGCCGAGCAGTACTTC
v_call: TRBV4-1; d_call: TRBD2; clone_size: -; j_call: TRBJ2-5; cdr3_aa: CASSQDETSRSAGTSTQYF; cdr3_nt: TGCGCCAGCAGCCAAGATGAGACTAGCAGGAGTGCCGGGACTTCGACCCAGTACTTC
v_call: TRBV11-2; d_call: TRBD1; clone_size: -; j_call: TRBJ1-2; cdr3_aa: CASSSPGQLSYGYTF; cdr3_nt: TGTGCCAGCAGCTCTCCGGGACAGCTTTCCTATGGCTACACCTTC
v_call: TRBV7-9; d_call: TRBD2; clone_size: few; j_call: TRBJ2-7; cdr3_aa: CASSLAASGVVEQYF; cdr3_nt: TGTGCCAGCAGCTTAGCGGCTAGCGGGGTAGTCGAGCAGTACTTC